This TCR beta chain was sequenced for a study of T-cell memory formation after mild COVID-19. In its sample, this clonotype was seen a few times. Antigen: not known. TCRdb reanalysed the 5' RACE reads using MiXCR and keeps one entry per CDR3 protein. This sample has fewer than 250,000 distinct CDR3 sequences, with around 19% found just once. Notes on the study in general: Later expanders leaned CD4+, whereas clones that contracted between day 15 and 85 were balanced CD4/CD8.

In germline, CDR1 is MNHEY, CDR2 SVGAGI. V was pared by 2 bases and J by 1 base, with 8 bases between. The CDR3 contains 14 residues. This receptor was obtained from an adult woman who had mild COVID-19 (a few samples of this study predate the infection). Cell type and time point are not known. The chain couples TRBV6-5 to TRBJ2-5; the D is unclear. Sequenced: PBMCs or a T cell subset sorted from them (not recorded which). Here the CDR3 reads CASSYGPGQETQYF. As DNA, the CDR3 is TGTGCCAGCAGTTACGGGCCAGGCCAAGAGACCCAGTACTTC.